These T cell receptor beta chains were read from a single sample in a study of control samples from healthy donors and cancer patients. Method: immunoSEQ multiplex PCR; TCRdb's copy keeps in-frame clones and lacks some. The top ten hold 4.5% to 7% of the sample, which has about 120,000 clones, over 85% seen once. The sample comprised blood. These receptors were taken from a man aged 18 to 35 in good health. CDR3s include the opening cysteine and the closing phenylalanine or tryptophan. The D gene is left open where the match is weak. Part of the rows lack a size; the others show once, few, many or a class for expanded clones.

>.|TRBV7-9|TRBJ1-4|14|.
CASNRGRGDEKLFF
TGTGCCAGCAACCGAGGGAGGGGTGATGAAAAACTGTTTTTT
>TRBD2|TRBV9|TRBJ2-5|13|.
CASSSGGQETQYF
TGTGCCAGCAGCTCGGGGGGCCAAGAGACCCAGTACTTC
>.|TRBV11-2|TRBJ2-5|17|.
CASSLDISSRRQETQYF
TGTGCCAGCAGCTTAGATATCTCTTCCAGGAGACAAGAGACCCAGTACTTC
>TRBD2|TRBV5-1|TRBJ2-5|17|.
CASSLGQLRGGLETQYF
TGCGCCAGCAGCTTGGGCCAACTGCGGGGGGGCCTAGAGACCCAGTACTTC
>.|TRBV27|TRBJ1-5|14|.
CASSLVGANQPQHF
TGTGCCAGCAGTTTGGTAGGAGCCAATCAGCCCCAGCATTTT
>.|TRBV19|TRBJ1-6|16|once
CASSRMGRPSNSPLHF
TGTGCCAGTAGCCGAATGGGACGTCCATCGAATTCACCCCTCCACTTT
>TRBD2|TRBV2|TRBJ2-1|14|.
CASSRGGRYNEQFF
TGTGCCAGCAGCCGGGGGGGCCGTTACAATGAGCAGTTCTTC
>.|TRBV12-3/TRBV12-4|TRBJ1-5|13|few
CASSLDRVQPQHF
TGTGCCAGCAGTTTGGACAGAGTGCAGCCCCAGCATTTT
>.|TRBV2|TRBJ2-7|14|.
CASSEAKGLYEQYF
TGTGCCAGCAGTGAGGCGAAAGGGCTCTACGAGCAGTACTTC
>TRBD2|TRBV5-1|TRBJ2-1|15|.
CASSYLAGGYNEQFF
TGCGCCAGCAGCTACCTAGCGGGGGGTTACAATGAGCAGTTCTTC
>TRBD1|TRBV18|TRBJ2-7|15|.
CASSPTGGDSYEQYF
TGTGCCAGCTCACCAACAGGGGGCGACTCCTACGAGCAGTACTTC
>TRBD1|TRBV6-5|TRBJ2-1|15|.
CASSLRDSSYNEQFF
TGTGCCAGCAGTCTCCGGGACAGCTCCTACAATGAGCAGTTCTTC
>.|TRBV2|TRBJ1-4|14|.
CASRADSYDEKLFF
TGTGCCAGCAGGGCCGACAGTTATGATGAAAAACTGTTTTTT
>.|TRBV11-2|TRBJ1-2|13|.
CASSLEGLTGYTF
TGTGCCAGCAGCTTAGAGGGACTGACCGGCTACACCTTC
>TRBD1|TRBV29-1|TRBJ1-2|13|.
CSAGTGALYGYTF
TGCAGCGCCGGGACAGGGGCTCTCTATGGCTACACCTTC
>.|TRBV30|TRBJ2-5|15|.
CAWSVGWSGQETQYF
TGTGCCTGGAGTGTCGGGTGGTCAGGCCAAGAGACCCAGTACTTC
>.|TRBV6-5|TRBJ1-4|15|.
CASSYQITTGKKLFF
TGTGCCAGCAGTTATCAGATCACTACGGGAAAAAAACTGTTTTTT
>TRBD1|TRBV4-1|TRBJ1-1|14|.
CASSHDRGNTEAFF
TGCGCCAGCAGCCATGACAGGGGCAACACTGAAGCTTTCTTT
>.|TRBV6-5|TRBJ2-7|13|.
CASRELWSYEQYF
TGTGCCAGCAGGGAGCTTTGGTCCTACGAGCAGTACTTC
>.|TRBV7-9|TRBJ1-6|15|.
CASSLTQGGNSPLHF
TGTGCCAGCAGCTTAACCCAGGGAGGTAATTCACCCCTCCACTTT
>.|TRBV4-1|TRBJ2-7|16|.
CASSQVPGKRTYEQYF
TGCGCCAGCAGCCAAGTCCCAGGGAAGCGGACCTACGAGCAGTACTTC
>TRBD1|TRBV3-1/TRBV3-2|TRBJ2-5|14|.
CASSQAGQGSPQYF
TGTGCCAGCAGCCAAGCGGGACAGGGGTCTCCCCAGTACTTC
>.|TRBV2|TRBJ2-1|15|.
CASSERGVIRNEQFF
TGTGCCAGCAGTGAACGTGGGGTAATCAGGAATGAGCAGTTCTTC
>TRBD2|TRBV5-1|TRBJ2-1|15|.
CASSFLAGGLDEQFF
TGCGCCAGCAGCTTTCTAGCGGGGGGCCTAGATGAGCAGTTCTTC
>TRBD1|TRBV5-1|TRBJ1-2|17|.
CASSYGTGGLQHRGYTF
TGCGCCAGCAGCTATGGGACAGGGGGTTTGCAGCATCGTGGCTACACCTTC
>.|TRBV4-1|TRBJ2-7|14|.
CASSQAQGIYEQYF
TGCGCCAGCAGCCAAGCCCAGGGGATATACGAGCAGTACTTC
>.|TRBV11-2|TRBJ2-7|14|few
CASSTNWGAYEQYF
TGTGCCAGCAGCACCAACTGGGGAGCGTACGAGCAGTACTTC
>.|TRBV10-3|TRBJ1-1|14|once
CAISGQGVNTEAFF
TGTGCCATCAGTGGTCAGGGAGTGAACACTGAAGCTTTCTTT
>TRBD1|TRBV4-1|TRBJ2-1|13|.
CASKRTGADEQFF
TGCGCCAGCAAGCGGACAGGGGCCGATGAGCAGTTCTTC
>.|TRBV6-1|TRBJ2-1|14|.
CASSEGSIYNEQFF
TGTGCCAGCAGTGAAGGTTCTATATACAATGAGCAGTTCTTC
>TRBD2|TRBV2|TRBJ2-5|18|.
CASSEAGLAGGSQETQYF
TGTGCCAGCAGTGAAGCAGGTCTAGCGGGGGGGTCCCAAGAGACCCAGTACTTC
>.|TRBV6-1|TRBJ1-1|14|.
CASSEGAGNTEAFF
TGTGCCAGCAGTGAAGGTGCAGGGAACACTGAAGCTTTCTTT
>TRBD1|TRBV19|TRBJ2-1|16|.
CASRIGGRSSYNEQFF
TGTGCCAGTAGGATAGGGGGCCGGAGCTCCTACAATGAGCAGTTCTTC
>.|TRBV6-4|TRBJ2-3|16|few
CASSDSIGGGADTQYF
TGTGCCAGCAGTGACTCGATCGGTGGGGGCGCAGATACGCAGTATTTT
>.|TRBV7-9|TRBJ2-5|14|.
CASSLVGGQETQYF
TGTGCCAGCAGCTTAGTAGGGGGCCAAGAGACCCAGTACTTC
>.|TRBV5-1|TRBJ2-3|16|.
CASSPLLSDREDTQYF
TGCGCCAGCAGCCCACTTCTCTCCGACCGGGAAGATACGCAGTATTTT
>.|TRBV6-5|TRBJ2-1|13|.
CAILVGVLNEQFF
TGTGCCATCCTAGTGGGGGTTTTGAATGAGCAGTTCTTC